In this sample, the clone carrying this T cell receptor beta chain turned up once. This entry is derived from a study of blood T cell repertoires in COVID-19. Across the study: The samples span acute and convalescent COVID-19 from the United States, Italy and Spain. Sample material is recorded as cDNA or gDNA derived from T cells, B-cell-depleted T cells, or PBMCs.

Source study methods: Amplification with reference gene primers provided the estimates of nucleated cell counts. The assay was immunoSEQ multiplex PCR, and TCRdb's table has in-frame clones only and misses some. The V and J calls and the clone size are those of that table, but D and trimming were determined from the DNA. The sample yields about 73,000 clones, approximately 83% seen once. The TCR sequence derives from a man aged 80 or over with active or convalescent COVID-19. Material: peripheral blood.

As DNA, the CDR3 is TGTGCCAGCAGCCAACCACGCCCGGAGGCCGGGGAGCTGTTTTTT. This sequence encodes CASSQPRPEAGELFF. The gene calls are TRBV4-2 and TRBJ2-2, with a possible D match to TRBD2 (5 bases). In germline, CDR1 is LGHNA, CDR2 YNFKEQ. CDR3 length: 15 amino acids. The V and J ends lost 2 bases and 6 bases respectively, with 13 bases between them.